This TCR beta chain was captured in a study of T cell responses to AZD1222 COVID-19 vaccine (dated by TCRdb to the early 2020s). About the full investigation: TCR sequencing covered more than 230 trial participants: about 210 given two doses of AZD1222 and 26 given two doses of MenACWY control vaccine. Trial participants were enrolled into age subgroups of 18-55, 56-69 and 70-plus years, which contained roughly 140, 27 and 60 TCR-sequenced participants, respectively. The paper as a whole reports these results and caveats: The 56-69-year group was small, and its depth increase did not reach significance, likely because of low power. Spike-specific TCR breadth and depth rose significantly after two AZD1222 doses compared with day 0 and with MenACWY recipients. Because no day 14 peak-response samples were available, repertoires were characterized only after the peak T cell response. Reportedly, close to half of the unique spike-specific TCRs recognized epitopes lying outside the regions that are mutated in the B.1.351 and B.1.1.7 variants. Conclusions about previously exposed vaccinees were limited because only a handful of AZD1222 recipients were SARS-CoV-2 seropositive at baseline. Participants were mostly white British and included more females than males, and it was suggested by the authors that clonal diversity may have been underestimated. CD4 TCRs associated with the vaccine covered the entire spike protein, and the dominant responses were in regions 160-218 and 743-854.

Comment on this clone: There is no known antigen for this receptor.

Trimming removed 5 bases from V and 4 bases from J; the gene matches leave 8 bases unexplained. CDR1 and CDR2 (MNHNY, SVGAGI) derive from the germline V gene (reference sequence). The CDR3 measures 15 amino acids from cysteine to phenylalanine. The read is trimmed to its CDR3 DNA, 45 bases read in frame from base 1. The CDR3 regions of human TCRbeta chains were subjected to immunosequencing. For the original study's pipeline: TCRs in the repertoires were compared against a reference library of SARS-CoV-2-specific TCRs that had been generated with the MIRA antigen-specificity platform. Breadth was defined as the fraction of unique TCRs that were SARS-CoV-2-associated. Depth was defined as the fraction of total T cells that were SARS-CoV-2-associated. Each spike-specific TCR was assigned to its reactive spike region and to a CD4 or CD8 class using the MIRA data. Log10-transformed breadth and depth values were compared by one-way ANOVA with Sidak's multiple comparisons tests. The clones in this table, taken by TCRdb from immuneACCESS, are in-frame only. Not every clone is retained; where verified, under half of the shortfall comes from an unresolved V gene, and the cause of the rest is unknown. The D gene and trimming were derived from the DNA, and the V and J assignments and clone size from that table. The sample's clone listing holds around 150,000 clones. Around 2.2% of the sample goes to the ten largest clones.

This specimen's time point label, per the study, means: baseline before first vaccination. Samples from vaccinated people were obtained from the UK trials COV001 and COV002, which included a single-blind randomized controlled phase 2/3 trial of AZD1222 (ChAdOx1 nCoV-19) in healthy adults. For TCRbeta chain sequencing, PBMC samples from trial participants were taken at day 0 and at day 28 after the second dose. Input material: peripheral blood. The V and J genes are TRBV6-6 and TRBJ2-1, with 7 junctional bases fitting TRBD2. The clonotype was recovered from an adult in good health. The CDR3 in this case is CASSPPRDYYNEQFF. The sequenced DNA is TGTGCCAGCAGTCCGCCCCGGGACTATTACAATGAGCAGTTCTTC.